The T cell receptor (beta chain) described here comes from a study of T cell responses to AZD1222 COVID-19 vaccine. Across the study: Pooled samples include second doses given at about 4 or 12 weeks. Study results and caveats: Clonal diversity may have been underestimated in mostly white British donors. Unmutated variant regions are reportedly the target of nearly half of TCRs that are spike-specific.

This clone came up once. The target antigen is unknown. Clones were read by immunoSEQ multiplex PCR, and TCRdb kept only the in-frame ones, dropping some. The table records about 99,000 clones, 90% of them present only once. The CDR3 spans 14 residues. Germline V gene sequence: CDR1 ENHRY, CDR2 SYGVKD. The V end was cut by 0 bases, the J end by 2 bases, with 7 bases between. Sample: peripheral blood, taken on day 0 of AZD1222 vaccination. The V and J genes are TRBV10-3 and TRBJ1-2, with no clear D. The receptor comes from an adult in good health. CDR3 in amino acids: CAISESTTNYGYTF. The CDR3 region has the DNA TGTGCCATCAGTGAGTCGACGACAAACTATGGCTACACCTTC.